One and the same sample provided the 14 T cell receptor beta chains below, sequenced in a study of shared clonotypes between healthy human individuals. Profiled with immunoSEQ multiplex PCR; TCRdb holds only in-frame clones, not every one. The sample has about 1.5 million clones; nearly 99% are singletons. Input material: naive CD4+ T cells sorted from blood. Subset here: CD45RA+ positively selected. The origin of the receptors is a man aged 30 to 39 in good health.

J is TRBJ1-2 and V is TRBV7-2; no firm D call. CDR1 is SGHTA and CDR2 is FQGNSA in the germline V gene. V was shortened by 3 bases and J by 6 bases, with 8 bases between the two germline ends. The CDR3 covers 12 residues. The CDR3 loop is CASSFQRDGYTF. The CDR3 DNA follows: TGTGCCAGCAGCTTTCAGAGAGATGGCTACACCTTC.

The V and J genes are TRBV15 and TRBJ2-3, with 9 bases aligning to TRBD2. The J segment lost 3 bases and the V segment lost 0 bases, leaving 7 bases of the junction unmatched. The germline V gene encodes CDR1 LNHNV and CDR2 YYDKDF (reference sequence). The CDR3 contains 17 residues. The CDR3 nucleotides read TGTGCCACCAGCAGAGATCGCGGGAGGGCCGGGACAGATACGCAGTATTTT. This gives the protein CATSRDRGRAGTDTQYF.

The chain employs TRBV27 and TRBJ1-5; D perhaps matches TRBD1 (5 bases). This CDR3 comprises 15 residues. Trimming stripped 6 bases from V and 0 bases from J, with 12 bases between. Germline V gene data show CDR1 as MNHEY and CDR2 as SMNVEV (reference sequence). Here the CDR3 reads CASRVRQTSNQPQHF. CDR3 nucleotides: TGTGCCAGCAGGGTCCGACAGACTAGCAATCAGCCCCAGCATTTT.

V and J are TRBV18 and TRBJ2-7; 8 nucleotides line up with TRBD2. Germline loops: CDR1 KGHSH, CDR2 LQKENI. The J segment lost 0 bases and the V segment lost 4 bases, leaving 17 bases of the junction unmatched. The CDR3 length is 19 residues. The CDR3 DNA reads TGTGCCAGCTCACTAACTAGCGGAGGTACCACGAAGAGCTCCTACGAGCAGTACTTC. This encodes CASSLTSGGTTKSSYEQYF.

V and J are TRBV19 and TRBJ2-3; 7 nucleotides align to TRBD1. Germline CDR1 is LNHDA and CDR2 is SQIVND (reference sequence). The V gene end was trimmed by 6 bases and the J gene end by 1 base; junction bases not matched to a gene: 7. The CDR3 length is 15 residues. CDR3 DNA sequence: TGTGCCAGTAGCCTAGGGACAGCCGGCACAGATACGCAGTATTTT. Its translation: CASSLGTAGTDTQYF.

This clone was counted a single time. The chain is built from TRBV28 and TRBJ2-7; D is perhaps TRBD1 or TRBD2 (6 bases each). The CDR3 contains 15 residues. V lost 7 bases, J lost 3 bases, and 19 bases lay in between. Germline V gives CDR1 MDHEN, CDR2 SYDVKM. For the CDR3, the DNA is TGTGCCAGCACCTCGGGGGCAGGGGAAAACTACGAGCAGTACTTC. It codes for CASTSGAGENYEQYF.

The chain combines TRBV6-6 with TRBJ1-2; TRBD1 matches at 7 bases. V was clipped by 4 bases and J by 1 base; unmatched bases: 6. Germline V CDR1 and CDR2: MNHNY, SVGAGI (reference sequence). The CDR3 length is 15 residues. CDR3 in amino acids: CASSSTGLFNYGYTF. CDR3 nucleotides: TGTGCCAGCAGTTCGACAGGGCTCTTTAACTATGGCTACACCTTC.

Of note for this clone: The same CDR3 also results from other DNA sequences found in this sample. V and J are TRBV7-2 and TRBJ1-1; tentative D call: TRBD1 (5 bases). Germline CDR1 SGHTA, CDR2 FQGNSA. Trimming pared 3 bases from V and 2 bases from J, leaving 7 bases between. This CDR3 comprises 13 residues. The CDR3 coding sequence is TGTGCCAGCAGCTTGACAGTCAACACTGAAGCTTTCTTT. Its translation is CASSLTVNTEAFF.

The chain employs TRBV11-2 and TRBJ2-5; D remains ambiguous. The germline V and J ends were trimmed by 6 bases and 2 bases, with 10 bases remaining between them. The CDR3 is made up of 13 amino acids. Germline V lookup: CDR1 SGHAT, CDR2 FQNNGV. DNA for the CDR3: TGTGCCAGCAGGTCACTCCAGCAAGAGACCCAGTACTTC. Encoded protein: CASRSLQQETQYF.

This clone was counted a single time. This chain uses TRBV11-2 with TRBJ2-1, with 10 bases fitting TRBD2. Germline values: CDR1 SGHAT, CDR2 FQNNGV. V shed 4 bases, J shed 6 bases, and the junction held 6 bases outside the gene matches. There are 15 residues in the CDR3. CDR3 bases: TGTGCCAGCAGCTCTAGCGGGAGTAAACTCAATGAGCAGTTCTTC. Translated, it gives CASSSSGSKLNEQFF.

In this sample, this clone turned up once. The chain is built from TRBV5-1 and TRBJ2-1, with 12 nucleotides matching TRBD2. In germline, CDR1 is SGHRS, CDR2 YFSETQ. The CDR3 has 15 residues. With 2 bases clipped from V and 6 bases from J, the junction kept 3 bases outside the gene matches. CDR3 sequence (DNA): TGCGCCAGCAGCTTACCTAGCGGGAGGGGCAATGAGCAGTTCTTC. Its protein product is CASSLPSGRGNEQFF.

The chain is built from TRBV18 and TRBJ2-1, with TRBD2 matching over 11 bases. The J segment lost 3 bases and the V segment lost 8 bases, leaving 9 bases of the junction unmatched. The CDR3 has 16 amino acids. Per germline, CDR1 KGHSH and CDR2 LQKENI. DNA of the CDR3: TGTGCCAGCCTAACCAGGACTAGCGGGCTCTACAATGAGCAGTTCTTC. Translating gives CASLTRTSGLYNEQFF. Variable domain in full (rest from reference TRBV18 and TRBJ2-1): NAGVMQNPRHLVRRRGQEARLRCSPMKGHSHVYWYRQLPEEGLKFMVYLQKENIIDESGMPKERFSAEFPKEGPSILRIQQVVRGDSAAYFCASLTRTSGLYNEQFFGPGTRLTVL.

The gene calls are TRBV28 and TRBJ2-7, with 9 bases that match TRBD1. Germline CDR1 reads MDHEN; CDR2 reads SYDVKM. CDR3 length equals 16 residues. Trimming removed 5 bases from V and 2 bases from J; junction bases left unmatched: 10. As DNA, the CDR3 is TGTGCCAGCAGTAGTACCGGGACAGGGAGAACCTACGAGCAGTACTTC. This gives the protein CASSSTGTGRTYEQYF.

This rearrangement joins TRBV7-6 to TRBJ2-7; 7 bases agree with TRBD1. V shed 4 bases, J shed 3 bases, and the junction held 6 bases outside the gene matches. The V gene's germline CDR1 is SGHVS and CDR2 FNYEAQ. The CDR3 totals 14 residues. The CDR3: CASSSGGQIYEQYF. The CDR3 DNA follows: TGTGCCAGCAGCTCTGGGGGACAGATCTACGAGCAGTACTTC. Together with reference TRBV7-6 and TRBJ2-7, the CDR3 gives the full variable domain: GAGVSQSPRYKVTKRGQDVALRCDPISGHVSLYWYRQALGQGPEFLTYFNYEAQQDKSGLPNDRFSAERPEGSISTLTIQRTEQRDSAMYRCASSSGGQIYEQYFGPGTRLTVT.